This TCR beta chain derives from a study of post-analysis software for immune sequencing data. Whole-study context: Secondary progressive, relapsing-remitting and progressive-relapsing multiple sclerosis were among the included disease courses. Study findings and constraints: F measure clustering grouped samples strongly by preparation batch. The study found TRBV5-6, TRBV5-1 and TRBV20-1 among several TRBV segments more frequent in patients than controls.

For this clonotype: Its antigen remains unidentified. This clone may be a read error of a much larger clone one base away.

Libraries were made from TCR beta cDNA, and they carried unique molecular identifiers. TCRdb ran MiXCR on the PCR reads and lists one entry per CDR3 protein. The sample lists fewer than 850,000 distinct CDR3 sequences, roughly 27% occurring once. The CDR3 contains 15 residues. Germline V gives CDR1 MDHEN, CDR2 SYDVKM. The specimen was blood. The genes are TRBV28 and TRBJ2-5; D is possibly TRBD1 or TRBD2 (5 bases each). This clonotype was sampled from a girl under 18 with multiple sclerosis. CDR3 DNA sequence: TGTGCCAGCAGTTTCCCCGGGACCGCAGCGGAGACCCAGTGCTTC. It codes for CASSFPGTAAETQCF.